Presented here are 16 T cell receptor beta chains from one specimen sequenced in a study of T-cell reconstitution after alpha-beta-depleted transplantation in children. Preparation of the TCRbeta library used unique molecular identifiers. TCRdb reprocessed the PCR reads via MiXCR and lists one record per CDR3 protein. Found here are hundreds of thousands of distinct CDR3 sequences, more than 9% of them singletons; the top ten hold about 4%. Specimen: PBMCs from the stem cell graft donor, collected from the stem cell graft. The origin of the receptors is a human donor who donated a stem cell graft to a child with acute myeloid leukemia.

This clonotype has a handful of counts. This chain joins TRBV20-1 and TRBJ1-2; TRBD1 agrees at 9 bases. V was pared by 6 bases and J by 3 bases, with 14 bases of the junction left unmatched. The CDR3 contains 16 residues. CDR1 is DFQATT, CDR2 SNEGSKA, per germline (reference sequence). CDR3 in DNA: TGCAGTGCCCCAGGAGGGACAGGGCGGGAGTACTATGGCTACACCTTC. This sequence encodes CSAPGGTGREYYGYTF.

In regard to this clonotype: A read error is possible here, since a much larger clone lies one base away. The chain recombines TRBV3-1 with TRBJ2-3, with TRBD2 matching 10 bases. The CDR3 runs 15 residues. CDR1 is LGHDT and CDR2 is YNNKEL in the germline V gene (reference sequence). Trimming took 4 bases from V and 4 from J; bases not matched to a gene: 5. In nucleotides, the CDR3 is TGTGCCAGCAGCCCGACTAGCGGGTGGTCAGATACGCAGTATTTT. It specifies CASSPTSGWSDTQYF.

The chain joins TRBV28 to TRBJ2-5, with D uncertain. V shed 3 bases and J shed 7 bases, with 6 bases lying between them. The CDR3 spans 11 residues. Germline V gene lookup returns CDR1 MDHEN and CDR2 SYDVKM. As DNA, the CDR3 is TGTGCCAGCAGTTTCACCGGGACCCAGTACTTC. It translates to CASSFTGTQYF.

Concerning this clonotype itself: At one boundary the junction diverges from the germline segment, which might be a read error. V is TRBV6-5 and J is TRBJ2-5, with D tentatively TRBD2 (6 bases). The CDR3 spans 15 residues. CDR1 is MNHEY, CDR2 SVGAGI, per germline. In nucleotides, the CDR3 is TGTGCTAGCAGTTACGTCATCTCGGAGGGGGAGACCCAGTACTTC. This encodes CASSYVISEGETQYF.

V is TRBV6-2 or TRBV6-3 and J is TRBJ2-4; D is tentatively TRBD1 or TRBD2 (5 bases each). V dropped 6 bases and J dropped 8 bases, with 20 bases sitting between them. The germline CDR1 and CDR2 sequences are MNHEY and SVGEGT. This CDR3 contains 15 residues. In DNA form, the CDR3 reads TGTGCCAGCAGACCCTTTGGGACGGCCGGGGACATTCAGTACTTC. It yields the protein CASRPFGTAGDIQYF.

This clonotype showed up just a few times. In DNA, the CDR3 is TGTGCCAGCAGCAACAAAGCGGGTCCCTACGAGCAGTACTTC. The encoded protein is CASSNKAGPYEQYF. The chain has TRBV7-2 and TRBJ2-7; a weak D match, TRBD2 (6 bases). This CDR3 spans 14 amino acids. The ends were cut back, 5 bases at V and 2 bases at J, with 13 bases in the middle. Germline CDR1 reads SGHTA; CDR2 reads FQGNSA.

The table lists this clonotype with a few counts. This chain links TRBV28 with TRBJ1-5; perhaps TRBD1 as D (5 bases). The V end lost 3 bases, the J end lost 9 bases, and 15 bases lay between the germline ends. The CDR3 sequence is 14 residues long. CDR1 is MDHEN and CDR2 is SYDVKM in the germline V gene. CDR3: CASSLSREAPPQHF. The CDR3 DNA reads as TGTGCCAGCAGTTTGTCCAGGGAGGCGCCGCCCCAGCATTTT.

V usage is TRBV6-2 or TRBV6-3 and J usage is TRBJ2-5; 15 bases are a match to TRBD2. Germline trimming cut 4 bases from V and 4 bases from J; bases unmatched to any gene: 7. Germline assignment: CDR1 MNHEY and CDR2 SVGEGT. CDR3 length: 17 residues. CDR3 in DNA: TGTGCCAGCAGTTGGGGACTAGCGGGAGGACGGGGAGAGACCCAGTACTTC. Translating gives CASSWGLAGGRGETQYF.

A few counts support this clonotype. This chain joins TRBV18 and TRBJ2-2, with 7 bases lining up with TRBD2. Trimming took 3 bases from V and 8 from J; bases not matched to a gene: 12. This CDR3 contains 16 residues. Germline V gives CDR1 KGHSH, CDR2 LQKENI. The CDR3 region has the DNA TGTGCCAGCTCACCTCGTCTAGCGGCCGCGGCTGGGGAGCTGTTTTTT. This translates into CASSPRLAAAAGELFF.

The V gene is TRBV6-1, the J gene TRBJ1-4; the match to TRBD1 covers 9 bases. Germline CDR1 MNHNS, CDR2 SASEGT. V shed 10 bases and J 9 bases; nucleotides not matched to a gene: 12. This CDR3 contains 14 residues. CDR3 DNA sequence: TGTGCCACCCGTCTAGGGACAGGGCAAAAAAAACTGTTTTTT. Encoded protein: CATRLGTGQKKLFF.

This clonotype was counted ten times or more. The chain employs TRBV20-1 and TRBJ2-1; no clear D. The germline V and J ends were trimmed by 0 bases and 9 bases, with 12 bases remaining between them. CDR1 and CDR2 from the germline V gene are DFQATT and SNEGSKA (reference sequence). The CDR3 loop spans 13 amino acids. In nucleotides, the CDR3 is TGCAGTGCTAGAGAGACGCGGCAGGTTGAGCAGTTCTTC. This translates into CSARETRQVEQFF.

V and J are TRBV2 and TRBJ1-1; possibly TRBD1 for D (6 bases). Germline lookup yields CDR1 SNHLY and CDR2 FYNNEI. V was shortened by 8 bases and J by 4 bases, with 14 bases between the two germline ends. This CDR3 spans 13 amino acids. The CDR3 reads CASPGERGTEAFF. The CDR3 nucleotides read TGTGCCAGCCCAGGGGAGCGCGGCACTGAAGCTTTCTTT.

The chain recombines TRBV4-3 with TRBJ2-3, with D perhaps TRBD2 (6 bases). The V gene's germline CDR1 is LGHNA and CDR2 YSLEER. Trimming pared 4 bases from V and 4 bases from J, leaving 12 bases between. The CDR3 is 14 amino acids. The CDR3 is CASSLAAGPDTQYF. In DNA, the CDR3 is TGCGCCAGCAGCCTAGCGGCAGGGCCAGATACGCAGTATTTT.

This clonotype was counted only a few times. The CDR3: CASSLTGGQFKAFF. CDR3 nucleotide sequence: TGTGCCAGCAGCTTAACGGGGGGACAGTTCAAAGCTTTCTTT. The chain is built from TRBV7-3 and TRBJ1-1, with 7 nucleotides matching TRBD1. The J segment lost 9 bases and the V segment lost 0 bases, leaving 7 bases of the junction unmatched. The CDR3 totals 14 residues. The germline V gene encodes CDR1 SGHTA and CDR2 FQGTGA.

This clonotype was picked up a small number of times. This sequence joins TRBV29-1 and TRBJ2-2; 10 bases agree with TRBD1. The CDR3 length is 15 residues. CDR1 SQVTM and CDR2 ANQGSEA come from the germline V gene. Losses at the gene ends were 6 bases for V and 3 bases for J; bases not matched to a gene: 7. This CDR3 reads CSVQGTGEYTGELFF. CDR3 sequence (DNA): TGCAGCGTCCAAGGGACAGGGGAATACACCGGGGAGCTGTTTTTT.

This clonotype was seen only a few times. The V call is TRBV11-2, the J call TRBJ1-2, with D hard to call. V was clipped by 3 bases and J by 4 bases, with 12 bases between them. This CDR3 spans 14 amino acids. Germline lookup yields CDR1 SGHAT and CDR2 FQNNGV. The CDR3 region is CASSLSMRSYGYTF. The CDR3 nucleotides read TGTGCCAGCAGCTTGTCAATGAGGTCCTATGGCTACACCTTC. Together with reference TRBV11-2 and TRBJ1-2, the CDR3 gives the full variable domain: EAGVAQSPRYKIIEKRQSVAFWCNPISGHATLYWYQQILGQGPKLLIQFQNNGVVDDSQLPKDRFSAERLKGVDSTLKIQPAKLEDSAVYLCASSLSMRSYGYTFGSGTRLTVV.